The 2 T cell receptor beta chains below were found in one sample sequenced in a study of OX40 agonist ivuxolimab in advanced cancers. Library creation used the immunoSEQ multiplex PCR assay. TCRdb provides this immuneACCESS table in a form limited to in-frame rearrangements. Some clones are lacking; in checked studies, under half of them reflect an unresolved V gene, and why the rest are absent is not known. This sample is represented by over 65,000 clones; 84% of them were singletons. The top ten constitute approximately 0.51% of the sample. The starting material was CD4+ or CD8+ T cells sorted from blood, obtained in a trial of the OX40 agonist ivuxolimab. Receptors were obtained from an adult with an advanced solid tumor such as melanoma, head and neck, liver or kidney cancer.

The CDR3 spells CASSQPLRGNEKLFF. The CDR3 DNA reads TGCGCCAGCAGCCAACCCCTCAGGGGGAATGAAAAACTGTTTTTT. This chain joins TRBV4-1 and TRBJ1-4; 7 nucleotides line up with TRBD1. Germline V gene sequence: CDR1 MGHRA, CDR2 YSYEKL. Unmatched junction bases numbered 5, after V lost 2 bases and J lost 5 bases. This CDR3 comprises 15 residues.

This rearrangement joins TRBV23-1 to TRBJ2-7, with D tentatively TRBD1 (6 bases). TRBV23-1 is labeled an ORF, and its function is uncertain. CDR3 size: 17 residues. V lost 6 bases to trimming and J lost 2 bases, with 23 bases between them. CDR3 in amino acids: CASSIKNREPTTYEQYF. The CDR3 nucleotides read TGCGCCAGCAGCATTAAGAACAGGGAACCGACAACCTACGAGCAGTACTTC.